Shown below are 6 T cell receptor beta chains from a single sample sequenced in a study of beta chain features in type 1 diabetes. Study-level points and caveats: Significant though moderate, a shortening of TCRB CDR3s appeared in all four CD4+ subsets of Type 1 diabetes patients.

The investigators reverse transcribed all of the isolated RNA, so they sequenced expressed TCRB transcripts. Produced via immunoSEQ multiplex PCR; TCRdb's table is partial and in-frame only. The sample lists 640,000 or so clones, around 15% seen once, with 0.03% to 0.045% in the top ten. Their target antigens are unknown. Sequenced input: naive CD4+ T cells from blood. All receptors derive from a man aged 18 to 29 with type 1 diabetes.

Only a few counts were recorded for this clone. The chain's CDR3 is CASSTTGGSGTEAFF. The CDR3 DNA reads as TGCGCCAGCAGCACCACAGGGGGGAGTGGAACTGAAGCTTTCTTT. This chain links TRBV5-1 with TRBJ1-1; 8 nucleotides agree with TRBD1. Trimming took 4 bases from V and 5 from J; bases not matched to a gene: 10. This CDR3 is built from 15 residues. The germline V gene encodes CDR1 SGHRS and CDR2 YFSETQ.

J is TRBJ2-7 and V is TRBV5-1; tentatively, D is TRBD1 (7 bases). Between the trimmed V and J ends, which lost 4 bases and 8 bases, there was a span of 25 bases. This CDR3 is built from 16 residues. CDR1 and CDR2 from the germline V gene are SGHRS and YFSETQ. Here the CDR3 DNA reads TGCGCCAGCAGCCCTAATCTCAGGGGGAGGTTCGGTCAGCAGTACTTC. Translated: CASSPNLRGRFGQQYF.

The chain couples TRBV18 to TRBJ1-6; 7 nucleotides line up with TRBD1. V gave up 3 bases and J gave up 10 bases; unmatched junction bases: 9. This CDR3 is built from 15 residues. CDR1 is KGHSH and CDR2 is LQKENI in the germline V gene. For the CDR3, the DNA is TGTGCCAGCTCACCGACAGGGCCGGCGAACTCACCCCTCCACTTT. Residues: CASSPTGPANSPLHF. Supplemented by reference TRBV18 and TRBJ1-6, the full variable domain reads NAGVMQNPRHLVRRRGQEARLRCSPMKGHSHVYWYRQLPEEGLKFMVYLQKENIIDESGMPKERFSAEFPKEGPSILRIQQVVRGDSAAYFCASSPTGPANSPLHFGNGTRLTVT.

This chain joins TRBV14 and TRBJ2-1, with D possibly matching TRBD2 (6 bases). The V and J ends lost 0 bases and 10 bases respectively, with 16 bases between them. Germline V gives CDR1 SGHDN, CDR2 FVKESK. This CDR3 is 15 amino acids long. The CDR3 reads CASSQDHAPGREQFF. The CDR3 DNA reads TGTGCCAGCAGCCAAGATCATGCCCCGGGGAGGGAGCAGTTCTTC.

The chain employs TRBV7-6 and TRBJ1-2, with 7 bases matching TRBD1. Germline CDR1 SGHVS, CDR2 FNYEAQ. The CDR3 consists of 14 residues. The J segment lost 2 bases and the V segment lost 4 bases, leaving 4 bases of the junction unmatched. The CDR3 nucleotides read TGTGCCAGCAGCTCCCGGACAGGAAACTATGGCTACACCTTC. The encoded protein is CASSSRTGNYGYTF.

This clone has a handful of counts. The rearrangement uses TRBV14 and TRBJ2-2, with D hard to call. Germline CDR1 reads SGHDN; CDR2 reads FVKESK. V lost 3 bases and J lost 5, with 16 bases in between. The CDR3 is 16 amino acids. CDR3 amino acids: CASSQYMSRRTGELFF. CDR3 nucleotide sequence: TGTGCCAGCAGCCAGTACATGAGTCGACGGACCGGGGAGCTGTTTTTT.